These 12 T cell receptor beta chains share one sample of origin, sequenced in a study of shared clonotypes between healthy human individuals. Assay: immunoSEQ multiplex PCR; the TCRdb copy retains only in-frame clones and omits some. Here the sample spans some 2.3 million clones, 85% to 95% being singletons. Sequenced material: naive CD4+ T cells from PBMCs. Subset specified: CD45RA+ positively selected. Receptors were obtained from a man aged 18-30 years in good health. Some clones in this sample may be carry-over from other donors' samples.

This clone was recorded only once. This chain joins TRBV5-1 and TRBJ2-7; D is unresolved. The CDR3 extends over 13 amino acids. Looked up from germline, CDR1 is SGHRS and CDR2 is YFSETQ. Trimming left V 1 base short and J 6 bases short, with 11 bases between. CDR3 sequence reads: CASSLNHRLEQYF. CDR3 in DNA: TGCGCCAGCAGCTTGAATCATAGGCTCGAGCAGTACTTC.

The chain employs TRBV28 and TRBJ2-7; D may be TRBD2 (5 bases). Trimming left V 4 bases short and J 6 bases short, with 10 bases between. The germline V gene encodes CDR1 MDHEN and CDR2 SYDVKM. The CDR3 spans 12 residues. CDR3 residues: CASSWVAREQYF. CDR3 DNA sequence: TGTGCCAGCAGTTGGGTAGCGCGCGAGCAGTACTTC.

Here the CDR3 reads CASSSGLAGVSSYNEQFF. As DNA, the CDR3 is TGTGCCAGCAGCTCCGGACTAGCGGGGGTTAGCTCCTACAATGAGCAGTTCTTC. The rearrangement uses TRBV7-3 and TRBJ2-1, with 13 bases fitting TRBD2. CDR3 length: 18 amino acids. J gave up 0 bases and V 4 bases, and 6 bases lay outside the gene matches. Germline loops: CDR1 SGHTA, CDR2 FQGTGA. The variable domain in full, with the rest retrieved from reference TRBV7-3 and TRBJ2-1, is GAGVSQTPSNKVTEKGKYVELRCDPISGHTALYWYRQSLGQGPEFLIYFQGTGAADDSGLPNDRFFAVRPEGSVSTLKIQRTERGDSAVYLCASSSGLAGVSSYNEQFFGPGTRLTVL.

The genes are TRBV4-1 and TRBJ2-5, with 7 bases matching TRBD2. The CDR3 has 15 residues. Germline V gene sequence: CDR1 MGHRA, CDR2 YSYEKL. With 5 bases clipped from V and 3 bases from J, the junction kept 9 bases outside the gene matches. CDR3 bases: TGCGCCAGCAGCAGGGAGGGAACCGGCAAAGAGACCCAGTACTTC. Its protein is CASSREGTGKETQYF.

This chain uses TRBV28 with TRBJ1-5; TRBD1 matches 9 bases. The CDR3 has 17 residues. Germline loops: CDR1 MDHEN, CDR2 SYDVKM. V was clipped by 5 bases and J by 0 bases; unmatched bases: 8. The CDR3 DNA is TGTGCCAGCAGTGCCGGGACAGGGACTCCTAGCAATCAGCCCCAGCATTTT. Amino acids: CASSAGTGTPSNQPQHF.

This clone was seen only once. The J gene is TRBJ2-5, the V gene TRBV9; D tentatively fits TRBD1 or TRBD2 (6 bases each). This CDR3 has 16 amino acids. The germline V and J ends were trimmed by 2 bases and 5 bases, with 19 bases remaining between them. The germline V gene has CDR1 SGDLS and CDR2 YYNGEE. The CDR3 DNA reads TGTGCCAGCAGCGTGACCGGACAGAGGGGGGTGGAGACCCAGTACTTC. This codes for CASSVTGQRGVETQYF.

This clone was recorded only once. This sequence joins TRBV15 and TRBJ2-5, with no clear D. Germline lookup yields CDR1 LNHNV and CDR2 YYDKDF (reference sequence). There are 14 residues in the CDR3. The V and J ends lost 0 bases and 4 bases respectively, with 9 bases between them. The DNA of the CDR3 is TGTGCCACCAGCAGAGATTTTGTTGGAGAGACCCAGTACTTC. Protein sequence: CATSRDFVGETQYF.

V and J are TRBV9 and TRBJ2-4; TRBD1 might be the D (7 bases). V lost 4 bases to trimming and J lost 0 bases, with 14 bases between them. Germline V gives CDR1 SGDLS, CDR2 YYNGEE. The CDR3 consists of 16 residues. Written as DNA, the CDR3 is TGTGCCAGCAGCCCTCGACAGGGACTAGCCAAAAACATTCAGTACTTC. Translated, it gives CASSPRQGLAKNIQYF.

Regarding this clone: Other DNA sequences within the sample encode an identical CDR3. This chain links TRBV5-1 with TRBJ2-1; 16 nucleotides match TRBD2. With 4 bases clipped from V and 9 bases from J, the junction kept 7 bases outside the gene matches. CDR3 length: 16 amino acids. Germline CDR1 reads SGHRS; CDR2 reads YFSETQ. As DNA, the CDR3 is TGCGCCAGCAGCCTAGGGACTAGCGGGAGGGCCAGTGAGCAGTTCTTC. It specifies CASSLGTSGRASEQFF.

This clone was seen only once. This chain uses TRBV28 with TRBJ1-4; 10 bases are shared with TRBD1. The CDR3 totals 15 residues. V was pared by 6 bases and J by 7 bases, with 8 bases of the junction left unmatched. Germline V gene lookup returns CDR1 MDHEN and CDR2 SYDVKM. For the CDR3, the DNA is TGTGCCAGCAGAAGGCCGACAGGGGGCGGTGAAAAACTGTTTTTT. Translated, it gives CASRRPTGGGEKLFF.

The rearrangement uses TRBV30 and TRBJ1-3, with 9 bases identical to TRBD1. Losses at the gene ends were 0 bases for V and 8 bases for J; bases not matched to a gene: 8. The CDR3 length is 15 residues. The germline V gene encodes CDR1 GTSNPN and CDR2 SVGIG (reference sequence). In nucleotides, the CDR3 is TGTGCCTGGAGTGTAGGGGGACAGGGAGTCTACACCATATATTTT. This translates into CAWSVGGQGVYTIYF.

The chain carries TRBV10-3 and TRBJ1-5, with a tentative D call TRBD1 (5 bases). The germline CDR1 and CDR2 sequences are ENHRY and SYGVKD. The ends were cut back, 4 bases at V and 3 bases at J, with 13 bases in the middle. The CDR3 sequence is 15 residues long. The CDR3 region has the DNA TGTGCCATCAGTGCCCTCCCAGGGCCCAATCAGCCCCAGCATTTT. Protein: CAISALPGPNQPQHF.